This TCR beta chain was sequenced for a study of technical replicates of blood from several donors. Data came from immunoSEQ multiplex PCR; TCRdb stores just in-frame clones and leaves some out. Here the sample spans roughly 50,000 clones, roughly 95% being singletons. The trim removed 6 bases at V and 2 bases at J, leaving 3 bases unmatched. Germline CDR1 and CDR2: SQVTM and ANQGSEA. This CDR3 contains 12 residues. The J gene is TRBJ2-7, the V gene TRBV29-1; 8 nucleotides match TRBD2. The sequencing sample was made of PBMCs. The sequence was collected from a human donor in good health. Some clones in this sample may be carry-over from other donors' samples. This CDR3 is CSVGGGPYEQYF. The CDR3 region has the DNA TGCAGCGTCGGGGGGGGCCCCTACGAGCAGTACTTC.